This TCR beta chain was documented in a study of a mutant IDH1 vaccine in newly diagnosed glioma. Study background: Vaccination followed radiotherapy alone by 4-6 weeks, or accompanied temozolomide cycles. The treated group averaged 40.4 years old and was roughly 60% male, approximately 38% female.

As for this clone: Its target is not known.

This table comes from immunoSEQ multiplex PCR, and its TCRdb copy is limited to in-frame clones, with some not included. The sample includes 40,000 to 45,000 clones, approximately 76% of them seen just once. Sample time point: week 23, last vaccination. The investigators gave 300 ug of mutant IDH1 20-mer peptide in each vaccine dose, together with topical imiquimod. The donors' diagnosis was new WHO grade 3 or 4 astrocytoma that was IDH1-mutant and ATRX-lost. J lost 3 bases, V lost 5 bases, and 8 bases had no gene match. Germline V lookup: CDR1 SNHLY, CDR2 FYNNEI. This CDR3 has 15 residues. Sequencing used PBMCs, obtained from a glioma patient whose treatment included an IDH1 peptide vaccine. The J gene is TRBJ1-1, the V gene TRBV2, with 8 bases identical to TRBD1. The source is a man in his fifties with glioma. CDR3 coding DNA: TGTGCCAGCAGTCCCCGGACAGGGCCTTACACTGAAGCTTTCTTT. Translation gives CASSPRTGPYTEAFF.